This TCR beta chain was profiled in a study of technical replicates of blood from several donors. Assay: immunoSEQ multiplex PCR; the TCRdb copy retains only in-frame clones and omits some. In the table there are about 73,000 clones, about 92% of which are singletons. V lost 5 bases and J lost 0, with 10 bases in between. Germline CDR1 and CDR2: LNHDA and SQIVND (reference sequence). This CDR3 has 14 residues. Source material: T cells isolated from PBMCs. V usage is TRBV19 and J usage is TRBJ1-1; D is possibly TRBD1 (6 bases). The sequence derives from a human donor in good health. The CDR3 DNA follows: TGTGCCAGTAGTGCGTACAGGGTGAACACTGAAGCTTTCTTT. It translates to CASSAYRVNTEAFF.